Given below is one T cell receptor (beta chain) in context. CDR3 length equals 15 residues. The germline V and J ends were trimmed by 1 base and 1 base, with 7 bases remaining between them. Germline V lookup: CDR1 SGHTA, CDR2 FQGTGA. The sample comes from a study of T cell changes during pregnancy in multiple sclerosis. The method was immunoSEQ multiplex PCR; TCRdb's version includes in-frame clones alone and lacks a portion of them. This sample yields around 61,000 clones, of which about 90% are seen a single time; approximately 0.91% belongs to the top ten. The sample in question was peripheral blood, obtained in the first trimester of pregnancy. The chain recombines TRBV7-3 with TRBJ2-2; no reliable D call. The receptor was derived from a female donor in good health, enrolled as a control in a pregnancy study. CDR3 in DNA: TGTGCCAGCAGCTTAATGTCAGGGAACACCGGGGAGCTGTTTTTT. Its translation: CASSLMSGNTGELFF.